This T cell receptor (beta chain) was sequenced in a study of cytomegalovirus exposure and HLA in healthy donors. Both 60 Vbeta primers and 13 Jbeta primers went into the PCR. As processed by the authors: In a later analysis, of approximately 81 million unique beta chains, around 11 million appeared in at least two donors. Data came from immunoSEQ multiplex PCR; TCRdb stores just in-frame clones and leaves some out. V and J calls and clone size are copied from that table; D and trimming were computed from the DNA. The sample includes about 120,000 clones, over 8.5% seen only once; the top ten take around 6%. In this sample, this clone turned up a few times. Specimen: PBMCs. This TCR derives from a woman aged 40-49 years in good health and CMV-seropositive.

The CDR3 is CASSPEVNSGNTIYF. CDR3 sequence (DNA): TGTGCCAGCAGCCCCGAGGTCAACTCTGGAAACACCATATATTTT. J is TRBJ1-3 and V is TRBV7-2; unclear D gene. The V end lost 5 bases, the J end lost 0 bases, and 11 bases lay between the germline ends. There are 15 residues in the CDR3. The germline CDR1 and CDR2 sequences are SGHTA and FQGNSA.